This T cell receptor (beta chain) was sequenced during a study of a mutant IDH1 vaccine in newly diagnosed glioma. Study as a whole: There were 62.5% males and around 38% females among treated patients, whose mean age was about 38 years. Patients arrived already treated with radiotherapy, temozolomide, or both, most having had both.

Germline CDR1 and CDR2: MGHRA and YSYEKL. V was shortened by 1 base and J by 4 bases, with 14 bases between the two germline ends. The CDR3 runs to 15 residues. On this clone: Antigen specificity is unknown.

Study-wide results and caveats: Pseudoprogression looked unconnected to shifts in top peripheral T cell clonotypes.

Data came from immunoSEQ multiplex PCR; TCRdb stores just in-frame clones and leaves some out. This sample has around 100,000 clones, with roughly 80% found just once. The time point is: baseline, week 1 (first vaccination visit). As to treatment: pre-vaccination baseline after standard-of-care therapy. Astrocytomas that were new, WHO grade 3 or 4, IDH1-mutant and ATRX-lost were present in the donors. The chain joins TRBV4-1 to TRBJ2-7; D not resolved. This sample comprised PBMCs, obtained from a glioma patient treated with radiotherapy, temozolomide or both. The TCR was taken from a man aged 35-49 years with glioma. Some clones in this sample may be carry-over from other donors' samples. This CDR3 reads CASSQGSDLIYEQYF. The CDR3 coding sequence is TGCGCCAGCAGCCAAGGATCAGACTTGATTTACGAGCAGTACTTC.